The 23 T cell receptor beta chains below come from one sample, sequenced in a study of T cells in localized non-small cell lung cancer. Profiled with immunoSEQ multiplex PCR; TCRdb holds only in-frame clones, not every one. Altogether tens of thousands of clones are present, about 90% being singletons, with the ten largest covering around 20%. Sequenced here: peripheral blood, sampled before any cancer treatment. The origin of the receptors is a man aged 35 to 70 with stage I squamous cell lung carcinoma.

The chain combines TRBV29-1 with TRBJ2-6; D is unclear. Trimming removed 4 bases from V and 4 bases from J, with 5 bases in between. From germline, CDR1 is SQVTM and CDR2 ANQGSEA. This CDR3 has 12 amino acids. CDR3 nucleotides: TGCAGCGTTGTAGCCGGGGCCAACGTCCTGACTTTC. The encoded protein is CSVVAGANVLTF.

The chain couples TRBV13 to TRBJ2-1; 14 bases agree with TRBD2. Losses at the gene ends were 4 bases for V and 7 bases for J; bases not matched to a gene: 6. The CDR3 sequence is 16 residues long. The germline V gene has CDR1 PRHDT and CDR2 FYEKMQ (reference sequence). Here the CDR3 reads CASSYRGTSGRNEQFF. In DNA form, the CDR3 reads TGTGCCAGCAGCTATAGAGGGACTAGCGGGAGAAATGAGCAGTTCTTC.

V and J are TRBV4-1 and TRBJ2-1; 10 bases line up with TRBD2. Trimming cost V 1 base and J 5 bases; bases outside gene matches: 14. Germline values: CDR1 MGHRA, CDR2 YSYEKL. The CDR3 spans 19 residues. The CDR3 DNA reads as TGCGCCAGCAGCCAAGTCCGCCTCCTCCCAGCGGGAGGGGACAATGAGCAGTTCTTC. Amino acids: CASSQVRLLPAGGDNEQFF.

V is TRBV4-3 and J is TRBJ1-2, with D tentatively TRBD1 (6 bases). There are 13 residues in the CDR3. Germline CDR1 is LGHNA and CDR2 is YSLEER. Trimming took 2 bases from V and 3 from J, leaving 7 bases between them. Here the CDR3 reads CASSQRTDYGYTF. Here the CDR3 DNA reads TGCGCCAGCAGCCAAAGGACAGACTATGGCTACACCTTC.

This chain connects TRBV13 to TRBJ2-5; tentatively, D is TRBD2 (6 bases). CDR1 is PRHDT and CDR2 is FYEKMQ in the germline V gene (reference sequence). This CDR3 region has 14 residues. V shed 5 bases and J shed 6 bases, with 16 bases lying between them. The DNA for the CDR3 is TGTGCCAGCAGCAAAGGAGGGGTTGTAAAGACCCAGTACTTC. It is translated as CASSKGGVVKTQYF. Full variable domain (rest looked up from reference TRBV13 and TRBJ2-5): AAGVIQSPRHLIKEKRETATLKCYPIPRHDTVYWYQQGPGQDPQFLISFYEKMQSDKGSIPDRFSAQQFSDYHSELNMSSLELGDSALYFCASSKGGVVKTQYFGPGTRLLVL.

The rearrangement joins TRBV6-4 to TRBJ2-2; no clear D. Trimming stripped 0 bases from V and 7 bases from J, with 6 bases between. The CDR3 spans 13 residues. From germline, CDR1 is MRHNA and CDR2 SNTAGT. The CDR3 protein is CASSDSWGGELFF. The CDR3 DNA reads as TGTGCCAGCAGTGACTCGTGGGGCGGGGAGCTGTTTTTT.

V is TRBV5-1 and J is TRBJ2-3, with TRBD2 identical over 7 bases. CDR3 length: 13 amino acids. V dropped 10 bases and J dropped 5; count of bases not matched to a gene: 10. Germline values: CDR1 SGHRS, CDR2 YFSETQ. CDR3 residues: CAAGSGGEDTQYF. CDR3 nucleotide sequence: TGCGCCGCCGGGAGTGGGGGGGAAGATACGCAGTATTTT.

V and J are TRBV6-1 and TRBJ1-2, with D hard to call. Germline CDR1 is MNHNS and CDR2 is SASEGT. The V end lost 6 bases, the J end lost 0 bases, and 8 bases lay between the germline ends. The CDR3 consists of 13 residues. CDR3 region: CASRQTSNYGYTF. The DNA for the CDR3 is TGTGCCAGCAGACAAACTTCTAACTATGGCTACACCTTC.

V and J are TRBV6-5 and TRBJ2-7, with 12 positions matching TRBD2. J gave up 7 bases and V 4 bases, and 11 bases lay outside the gene matches. The CDR3 covers 16 residues. Germline V CDR1 and CDR2: MNHEY, SVGAGI. CDR3 coding DNA: TGTGCCAGCAGTTTAGGGACTAGCGGGTTTATGAGGGAGCAGTACTTC. Residues: CASSLGTSGFMREQYF.

The CDR3 coding sequence is TGTGCCAGCAGCTTAGATTGGGGGTATGGCTACACCTTC. This sequence encodes CASSLDWGYGYTF. This chain links TRBV7-2 with TRBJ1-2; the D gene is possibly TRBD1 (5 bases). CDR1 is SGHTA, CDR2 FQGNSA, per germline. V was shortened by 1 base and J by 5 bases, with 8 bases between the two germline ends. The CDR3 totals 13 residues.

This sequence joins TRBV6-1 and TRBJ1-2; D may be TRBD1 (5 bases). V was clipped by 7 bases and J by 0 bases, with 12 bases between them. The CDR3 is 14 residues long. CDR1 MNHNS and CDR2 SASEGT come from the germline V gene. CDR3 DNA: TGTGCCAGCAAATTGACAGCATCTAACTATGGCTACACCTTC. This gives the protein CASKLTASNYGYTF.

CDR3 in amino acids: CASSWGDKPYNEQFF. CDR3 nucleotide sequence: TGTGCCAGCAGTTGGGGGGACAAGCCGTACAATGAGCAGTTCTTC. V is TRBV6-5 and J is TRBJ2-1, with D perhaps assigned TRBD1 or TRBD2 (6 bases each). The CDR3 extends over 15 amino acids. From germline, CDR1 is MNHEY and CDR2 SVGAGI. Trimming shortened V by 4 bases and J by 4 bases, and 14 bases separated the two germline ends.

The CDR3 DNA sequence: TGCGCCAGCAGCTCCACCGGGACAGCTAACTATGGCTACACCTTC. Translating gives CASSSTGTANYGYTF. The chain combines TRBV5-1 with TRBJ1-2; 7 bases agree with TRBD1. The trim removed 3 bases at V and 0 bases at J, leaving 5 bases unmatched. Germline CDR1 is SGHRS and CDR2 is YFSETQ. The CDR3 totals 15 residues.

CDR3 in amino acids: CASSAGAGGSMNTEAFF. CDR3 bases: TGTGCCAGCAGCGCCGGAGCAGGGGGAAGCATGAACACTGAAGCTTTCTTT. This chain joins TRBV9 and TRBJ1-1, with 7 nucleotides matching TRBD1. V lost 3 bases, J lost 0 bases, and 11 bases stayed unmatched. The CDR3 totals 17 residues. CDR1 SGDLS and CDR2 YYNGEE come from the germline V gene.

V gene TRBV4-3 combines with J gene TRBJ1-1; D remains ambiguous. V was trimmed by 1 base and J by 3 bases, leaving 12 bases between them. The CDR3 is 15 residues long. Germline CDR1 LGHNA, CDR2 YSLEER. The CDR3 region is CASSQGTILYTEAFF. Here the CDR3 DNA reads TGCGCCAGCAGCCAAGGGACCATTCTTTACACTGAAGCTTTCTTT.

This rearrangement joins TRBV7-2 to TRBJ1-1; D gene unclear. The CDR3 extends over 15 amino acids. Between the trimmed V and J ends, which lost 5 bases and 1 base, there was a span of 14 bases. Germline values: CDR1 SGHTA, CDR2 FQGNSA. CDR3 amino acids: CASSPHGQTNTEAFF. The CDR3 bases are TGTGCCAGCAGCCCGCATGGGCAGACGAACACTGAAGCTTTCTTT.

This clone appeared once. The gene calls are TRBV28 and TRBJ2-6; D unresolved. The CDR3 is 16 amino acids. V gave up 6 bases and J gave up 0 bases, with 12 bases separating them. The V gene's germline CDR1 is MDHEN and CDR2 SYDVKM. The CDR3 DNA is TGTGCCAGCAGATCTTACAGTGTCTCTGGGGCCAACGTCCTGACTTTC. Protein sequence: CASRSYSVSGANVLTF.

This clone was detected once. CDR3 region: CASSQDRRLAGVNEQFF. For the CDR3, the DNA is TGCGCCAGCAGCCAAGATAGGAGGCTAGCGGGGGTCAATGAGCAGTTCTTC. V gene TRBV4-3 combines with J gene TRBJ2-1, with 10 nucleotides matching TRBD2. The V and J ends lost 0 bases and 6 bases, in that order; junction bases with no gene match: 8. The CDR3 spans 17 residues. In germline, CDR1 is LGHNA, CDR2 YSLEER.

The genes are TRBV5-1 and TRBJ2-7; the match to TRBD2 covers 12 bases. The ends lost 8 bases at V and 0 bases at J; junction bases unmatched: 15. In germline, CDR1 is SGHRS, CDR2 YFSETQ. CDR3 size: 18 residues. CDR3 DNA sequence: TGCGCCAGGCGTCGGAGGACTAGCGGGATCCCCTGCTCCTACGAGCAGTACTTC. Translating it yields CARRRRTSGIPCSYEQYF.

The chain is built from TRBV7-3 and TRBJ2-1; no clear D gene. V lost 5 bases and J lost 8, with 13 bases in between. The CDR3 sequence is 13 residues long. Germline assignment: CDR1 SGHTA and CDR2 FQGTGA. Here the CDR3 reads CASSPEWLHEQFF. The CDR3 DNA reads as TGTGCCAGCAGCCCTGAGTGGCTGCATGAGCAGTTCTTC.

The CDR3 DNA follows: TGTGCCAGCAGCGCCGATGGGACTAGTAACACCGGGGAGCTGTTTTTT. This codes for CASSADGTSNTGELFF. J is TRBJ2-2 and V is TRBV9; 8 bases are shared with TRBD2. With V trimmed by 3 bases and J by 2 bases, 6 bases remained unmatched. The CDR3 sequence is 16 residues long. The V gene's germline CDR1 is SGDLS and CDR2 YYNGEE.

This sequence joins TRBV19 and TRBJ1-4; D not certain. This CDR3 has 16 amino acids. Trimming took off 3 bases at V and 0 bases at J, with 11 bases between the two ends. The germline V gene has CDR1 LNHDA and CDR2 SQIVND (reference sequence). The CDR3 sequence is CASSIGRLSTNEKLFF. DNA for the CDR3: TGTGCCAGTAGTATTGGCAGGCTCTCAACTAATGAAAAACTGTTTTTT.

The rearrangement joins TRBV28 to TRBJ1-2; possible D gene TRBD1, 5 bases. The germline gives CDR1 MDHEN, CDR2 SYDVKM. The V and J ends lost 4 bases and 6 bases respectively, with 18 bases between them. CDR3 length equals 15 residues. CDR3 protein: CASSSLLRDGNGYTF. CDR3 nucleotide sequence: TGTGCCAGCAGTTCGCTTCTCCGGGACGGTAATGGCTACACCTTC.